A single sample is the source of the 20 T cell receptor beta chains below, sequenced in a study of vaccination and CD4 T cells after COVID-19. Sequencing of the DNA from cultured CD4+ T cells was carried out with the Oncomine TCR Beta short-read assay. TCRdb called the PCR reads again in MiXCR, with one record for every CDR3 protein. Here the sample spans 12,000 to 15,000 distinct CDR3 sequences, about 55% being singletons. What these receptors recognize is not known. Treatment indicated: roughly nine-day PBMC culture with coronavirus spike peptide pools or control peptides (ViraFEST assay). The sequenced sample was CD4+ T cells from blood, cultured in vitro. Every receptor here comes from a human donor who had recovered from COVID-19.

The CDR3 sequence: CASTGTNTGELFF. As DNA, the CDR3 is TGTGCCTCGACAGGGACGAACACCGGGGAGCTGTTTTTT. The rearrangement joins TRBV30 to TRBJ2-2, with 7 bases that match TRBD1. Germline V gene sequence: CDR1 GTSNPN, CDR2 SVGIG (reference sequence). The CDR3 totals 13 residues. V shed 7 bases and J 0 bases; nucleotides not matched to a gene: 2.

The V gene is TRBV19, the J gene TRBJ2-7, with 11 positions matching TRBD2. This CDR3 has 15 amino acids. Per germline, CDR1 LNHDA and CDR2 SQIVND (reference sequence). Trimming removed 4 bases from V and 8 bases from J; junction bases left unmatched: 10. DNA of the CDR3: TGTGCCAGTAGTACGACTAGCGGGGCCCCAAGTAAGCAGTACTTC. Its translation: CASSTTSGAPSKQYF.

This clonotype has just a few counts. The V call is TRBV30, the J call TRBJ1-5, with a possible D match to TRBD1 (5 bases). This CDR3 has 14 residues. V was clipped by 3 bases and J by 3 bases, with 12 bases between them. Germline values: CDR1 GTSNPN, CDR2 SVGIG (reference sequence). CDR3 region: CAWSQGGFNQPQHF. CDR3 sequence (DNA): TGTGCCTGGAGCCAGGGAGGATTCAATCAGCCCCAGCATTTT.

CDR3: CASSFRGPQYF. In DNA form, the CDR3 reads TGTGCCAGCAGCTTCAGGGGACCGCAGTATTTT. The J gene is TRBJ2-3, the V gene TRBV7-6; possibly TRBD1 for D (6 bases). V shed 3 bases and J shed 10 bases, with 8 bases lying between them. Per the germline V gene, CDR1 is SGHVS and CDR2 is FNYEAQ. This CDR3 has 11 residues.

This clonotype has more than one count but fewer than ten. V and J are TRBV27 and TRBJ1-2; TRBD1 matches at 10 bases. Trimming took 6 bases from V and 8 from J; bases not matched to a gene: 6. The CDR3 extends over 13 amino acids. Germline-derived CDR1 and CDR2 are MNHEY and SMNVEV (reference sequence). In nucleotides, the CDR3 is TGTGCCAGCAGCTCCGGGACAGGGGTGGGCTACACCTTC. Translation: CASSSGTGVGYTF.

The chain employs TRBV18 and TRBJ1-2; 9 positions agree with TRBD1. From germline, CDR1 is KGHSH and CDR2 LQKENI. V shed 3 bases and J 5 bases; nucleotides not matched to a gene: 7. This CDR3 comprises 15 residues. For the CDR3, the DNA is TGTGCCAGCTCACCCGTCTCCGGGACAGGGTATGGCTACACCTTC. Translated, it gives CASSPVSGTGYGYTF.

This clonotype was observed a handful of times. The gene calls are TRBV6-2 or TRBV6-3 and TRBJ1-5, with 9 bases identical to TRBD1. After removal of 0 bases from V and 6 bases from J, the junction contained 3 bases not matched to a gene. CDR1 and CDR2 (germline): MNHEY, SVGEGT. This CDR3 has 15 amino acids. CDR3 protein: CASSYSRQGGQPQHF. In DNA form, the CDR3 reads TGTGCCAGCAGTTACTCGAGACAGGGGGGTCAGCCCCAGCATTTT.

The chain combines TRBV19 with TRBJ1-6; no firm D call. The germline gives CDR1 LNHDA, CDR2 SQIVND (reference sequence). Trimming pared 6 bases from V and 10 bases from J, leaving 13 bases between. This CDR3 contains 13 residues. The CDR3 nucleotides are TGTGCCAGTAGGGCTCGGGGAAACTCACCCCTCCACTTT. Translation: CASRARGNSPLHF.

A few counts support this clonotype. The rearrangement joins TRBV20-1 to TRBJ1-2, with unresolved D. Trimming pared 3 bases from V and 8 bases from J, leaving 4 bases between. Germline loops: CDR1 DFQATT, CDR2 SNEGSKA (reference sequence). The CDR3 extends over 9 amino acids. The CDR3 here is CSASKGYTF. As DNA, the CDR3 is TGCAGTGCTAGTAAAGGCTACACCTTC.

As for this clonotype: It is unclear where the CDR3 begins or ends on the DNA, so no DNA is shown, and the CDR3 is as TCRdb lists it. This chain's CDR3 is CASTNQTSMYLCAIRGSTEAFF. The J gene is TRBJ1-1, the V gene TRBV7-2. The germline CDR1 and CDR2 sequences are SGHTA and FQGNSA. The CDR3 is 22 residues long, counting both termini.

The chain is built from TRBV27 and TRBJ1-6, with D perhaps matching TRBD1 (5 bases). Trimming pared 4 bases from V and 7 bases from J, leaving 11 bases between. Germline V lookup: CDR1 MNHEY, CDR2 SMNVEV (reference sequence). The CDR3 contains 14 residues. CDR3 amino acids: CASSYRQINSPLHF. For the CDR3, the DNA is TGTGCCAGCAGTTATCGACAGATAAATTCACCCCTCCACTTT.

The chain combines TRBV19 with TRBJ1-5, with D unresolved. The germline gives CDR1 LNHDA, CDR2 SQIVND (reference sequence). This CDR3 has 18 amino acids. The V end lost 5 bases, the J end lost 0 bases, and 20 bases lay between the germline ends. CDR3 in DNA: TGTGCCAGTAGTCCCTCCTGGGGTGGAGGATATAGCAATCAGCCCCAGCATTTT. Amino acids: CASSPSWGGGYSNQPQHF.

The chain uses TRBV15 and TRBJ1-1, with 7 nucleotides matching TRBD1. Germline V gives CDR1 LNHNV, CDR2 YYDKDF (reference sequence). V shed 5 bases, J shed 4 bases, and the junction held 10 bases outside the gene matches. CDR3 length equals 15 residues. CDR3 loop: CATSPRQGEITEAFF. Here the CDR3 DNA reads TGTGCCACCAGCCCTCGACAGGGAGAAATCACTGAAGCTTTCTTT.

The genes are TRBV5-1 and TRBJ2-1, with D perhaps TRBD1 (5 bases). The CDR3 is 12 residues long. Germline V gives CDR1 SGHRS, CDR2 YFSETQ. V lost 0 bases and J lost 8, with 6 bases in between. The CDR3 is CASSLEGDEQFF. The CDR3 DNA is TGCGCCAGCAGCTTGGAAGGGGATGAGCAGTTCTTC. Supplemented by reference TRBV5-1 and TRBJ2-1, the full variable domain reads KAGVTQTPRYLIKTRGQQVTLSCSPISGHRSVSWYQQTPGQGLQFLFEYFSETQRNKGNFPGRFSGRQFSNSRSEMNVSTLELGDSALYLCASSLEGDEQFFGPGTRLTVL.

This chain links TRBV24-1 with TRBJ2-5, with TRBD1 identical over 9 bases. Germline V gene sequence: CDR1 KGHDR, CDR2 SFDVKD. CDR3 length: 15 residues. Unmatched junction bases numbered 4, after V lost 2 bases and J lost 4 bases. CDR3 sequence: CATSDSSTGGETQYF. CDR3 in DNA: TGTGCCACCAGTGATTCCTCGACAGGGGGAGAGACCCAGTACTTC.

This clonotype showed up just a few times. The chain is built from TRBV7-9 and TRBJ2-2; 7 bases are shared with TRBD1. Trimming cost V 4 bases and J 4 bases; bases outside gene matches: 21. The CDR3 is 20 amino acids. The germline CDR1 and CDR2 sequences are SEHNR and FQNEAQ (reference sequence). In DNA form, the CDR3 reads TGTGCCAGCAGCTCCAGTAGGCCCCCCAGACAGGGTACTTTCACCGGGGAGCTGTTTTTT. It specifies CASSSSRPPRQGTFTGELFF.

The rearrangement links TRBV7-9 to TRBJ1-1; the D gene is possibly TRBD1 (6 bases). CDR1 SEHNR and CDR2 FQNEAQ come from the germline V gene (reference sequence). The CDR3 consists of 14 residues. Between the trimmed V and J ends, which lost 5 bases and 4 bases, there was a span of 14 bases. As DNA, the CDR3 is TGTGCCAGCAGCCAACAAGGGGGAAGCACTGAAGCTTTCTTT. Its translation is CASSQQGGSTEAFF. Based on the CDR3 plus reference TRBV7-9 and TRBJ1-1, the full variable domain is DTGVSQNPRHKITKRGQNVTFRCDPISEHNRLYWYRQTLGQGPEFLTYFQNEAQLEKSRLLSDRFSAERPKGSFSTLEIQRTEQGDSAMYLCASSQQGGSTEAFFGQGTRLTVV.

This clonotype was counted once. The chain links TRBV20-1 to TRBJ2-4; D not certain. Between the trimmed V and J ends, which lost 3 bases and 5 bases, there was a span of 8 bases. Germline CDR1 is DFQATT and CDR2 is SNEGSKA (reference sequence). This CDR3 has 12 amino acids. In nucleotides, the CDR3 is TGCAGTGCTAGCCAGACCCAAAACATTCAGTACTTC. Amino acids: CSASQTQNIQYF.

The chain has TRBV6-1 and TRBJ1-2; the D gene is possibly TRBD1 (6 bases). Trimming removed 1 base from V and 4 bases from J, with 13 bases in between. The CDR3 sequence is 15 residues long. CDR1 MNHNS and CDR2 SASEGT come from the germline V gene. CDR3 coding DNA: TGTGCCAGCAGTGAAGAGGGGGACCTGGCCTATGGCTACACCTTC. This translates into CASSEEGDLAYGYTF.

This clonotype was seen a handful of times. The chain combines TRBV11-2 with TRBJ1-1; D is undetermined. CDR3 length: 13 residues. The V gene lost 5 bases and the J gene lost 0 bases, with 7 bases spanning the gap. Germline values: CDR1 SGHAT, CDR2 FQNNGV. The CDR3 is CASSRLLNTEAFF. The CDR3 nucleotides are TGTGCCAGCAGCCGTTTACTGAACACTGAAGCTTTCTTT.